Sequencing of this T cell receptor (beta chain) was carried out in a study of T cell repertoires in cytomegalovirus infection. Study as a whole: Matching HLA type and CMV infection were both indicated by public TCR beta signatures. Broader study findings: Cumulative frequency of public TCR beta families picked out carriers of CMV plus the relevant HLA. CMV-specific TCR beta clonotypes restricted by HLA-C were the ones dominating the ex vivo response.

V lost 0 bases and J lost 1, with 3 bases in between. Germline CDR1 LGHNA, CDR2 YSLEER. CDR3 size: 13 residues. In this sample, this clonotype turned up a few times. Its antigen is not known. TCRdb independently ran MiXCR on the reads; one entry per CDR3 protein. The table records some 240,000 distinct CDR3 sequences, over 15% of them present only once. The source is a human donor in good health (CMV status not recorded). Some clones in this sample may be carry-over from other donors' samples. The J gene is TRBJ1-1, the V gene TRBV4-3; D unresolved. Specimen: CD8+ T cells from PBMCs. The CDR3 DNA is TGCGCCAGCAGCCAAGATACGAACACTGAAGCTTTCTTT. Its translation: CASSQDTNTEAFF.